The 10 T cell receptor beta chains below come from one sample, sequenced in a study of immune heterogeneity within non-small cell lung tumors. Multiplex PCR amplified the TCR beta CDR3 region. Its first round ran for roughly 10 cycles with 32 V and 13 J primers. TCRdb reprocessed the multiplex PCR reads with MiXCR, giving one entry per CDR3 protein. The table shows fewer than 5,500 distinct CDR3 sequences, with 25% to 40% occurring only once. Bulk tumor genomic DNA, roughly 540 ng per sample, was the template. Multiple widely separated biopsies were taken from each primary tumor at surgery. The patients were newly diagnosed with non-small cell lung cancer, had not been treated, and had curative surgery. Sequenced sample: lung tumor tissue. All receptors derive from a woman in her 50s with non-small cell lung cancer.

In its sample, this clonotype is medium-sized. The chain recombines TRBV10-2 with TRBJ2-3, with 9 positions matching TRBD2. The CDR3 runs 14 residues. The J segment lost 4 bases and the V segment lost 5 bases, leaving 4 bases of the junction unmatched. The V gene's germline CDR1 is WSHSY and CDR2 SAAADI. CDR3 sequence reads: CASSRREGADTQYF. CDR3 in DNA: TGCGCCAGCAGTAGGCGGGAGGGCGCAGATACGCAGTATTTT.

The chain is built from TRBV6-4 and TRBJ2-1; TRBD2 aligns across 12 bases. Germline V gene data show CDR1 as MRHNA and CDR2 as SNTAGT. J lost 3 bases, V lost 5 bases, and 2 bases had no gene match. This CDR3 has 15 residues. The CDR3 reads CASSSTSGGYNEQFF. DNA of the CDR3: TGTGCCAGCAGTTCGACTAGCGGGGGCTACAATGAGCAGTTCTTC.

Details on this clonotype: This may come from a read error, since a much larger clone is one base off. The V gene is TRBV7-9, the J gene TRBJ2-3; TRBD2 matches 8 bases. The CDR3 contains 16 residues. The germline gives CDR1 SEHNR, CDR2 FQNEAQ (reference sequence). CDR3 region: CASTVPERESTDTKYF. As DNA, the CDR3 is TGTGCCAGCACCGTCCCCGAGCGGGAGAGCACAGATACGAAGTATTTT.

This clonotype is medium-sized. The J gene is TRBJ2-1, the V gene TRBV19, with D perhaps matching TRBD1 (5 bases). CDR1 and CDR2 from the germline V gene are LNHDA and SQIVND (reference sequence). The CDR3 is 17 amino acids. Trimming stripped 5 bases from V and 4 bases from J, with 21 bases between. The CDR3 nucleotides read TGTGCCAGTAGTCTTTGGGGCTCCCCGGACGAATACAATGAGCAGTTCTTC. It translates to CASSLWGSPDEYNEQFF.

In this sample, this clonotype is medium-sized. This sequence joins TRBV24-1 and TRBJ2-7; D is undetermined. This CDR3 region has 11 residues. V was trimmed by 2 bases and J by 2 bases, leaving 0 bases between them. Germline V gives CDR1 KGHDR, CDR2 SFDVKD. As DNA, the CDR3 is TGTGCCACCAGTGATTCCTACGAGCAGTACTTC. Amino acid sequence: CATSDSYEQYF.

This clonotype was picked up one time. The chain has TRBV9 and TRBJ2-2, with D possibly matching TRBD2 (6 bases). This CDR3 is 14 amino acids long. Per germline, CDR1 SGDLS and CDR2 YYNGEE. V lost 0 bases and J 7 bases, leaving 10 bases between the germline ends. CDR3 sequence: CASSVGREGGELFF. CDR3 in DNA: TGTGCCAGCAGCGTAGGGCGGGAAGGCGGGGAGCTGTTTTTT.

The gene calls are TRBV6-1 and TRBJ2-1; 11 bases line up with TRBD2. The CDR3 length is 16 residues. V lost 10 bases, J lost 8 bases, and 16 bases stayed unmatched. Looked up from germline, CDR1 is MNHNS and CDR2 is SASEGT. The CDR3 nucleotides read TGTGCCAACAGCTCCGCCTGGGGACTAGCGGACCATGAGCAGTTCTTC. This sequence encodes CANSSAWGLADHEQFF.

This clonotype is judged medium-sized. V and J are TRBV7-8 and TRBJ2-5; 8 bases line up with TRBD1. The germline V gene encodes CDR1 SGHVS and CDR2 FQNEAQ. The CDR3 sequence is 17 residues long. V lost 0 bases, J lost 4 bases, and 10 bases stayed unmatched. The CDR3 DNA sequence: TGTGCCAGCAGCTTAGCGGAGAGCGGACAGGGACGAGAGACCCAGTACTTC. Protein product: CASSLAESGQGRETQYF.

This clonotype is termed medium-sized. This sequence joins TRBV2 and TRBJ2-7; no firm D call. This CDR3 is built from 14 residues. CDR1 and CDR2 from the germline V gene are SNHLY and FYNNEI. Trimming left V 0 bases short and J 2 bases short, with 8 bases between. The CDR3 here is CASSEAAVAYEQYF. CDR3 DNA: TGTGCCAGCAGTGAAGCCGCAGTCGCCTACGAGCAGTACTTC.

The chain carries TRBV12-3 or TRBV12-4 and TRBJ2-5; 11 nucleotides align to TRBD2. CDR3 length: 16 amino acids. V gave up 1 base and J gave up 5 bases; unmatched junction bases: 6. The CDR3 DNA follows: TGTGCCAGCAGTTTAGGTAGCGGGGGGGCCCGGGAGACCCAGTACTTC. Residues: CASSLGSGGARETQYF.